One sample yielded the 21 T cell receptor beta chains listed below, sequenced in a study of blood T cell repertoires in COVID-19. Assay: immunoSEQ multiplex PCR; the TCRdb copy retains only in-frame clones and omits some. Of 60,000 to 85,000 clones listed, approximately 80% are singletons. What was sequenced was peripheral blood. All receptors come from a human donor in a cohort sampled during active COVID-19.

This chain connects TRBV19 to TRBJ2-4, with 8 bases aligning to TRBD1. In germline, CDR1 is LNHDA, CDR2 SQIVND (reference sequence). The junction had 5 bases not matched to a gene; V was cut back by 4 bases and J by 0 bases. The CDR3 spans 16 residues. CDR3 coding DNA: TGTGCCAGTAGTACCGGGACAGGCCGAGCCAAAAACATTCAGTACTTC. Protein product: CASSTGTGRAKNIQYF.

V and J are TRBV9 and TRBJ2-7, with D maybe TRBD2 (5 bases). The CDR3 consists of 16 residues. Germline CDR1 reads SGDLS; CDR2 reads YYNGEE. V gave up 0 bases and J gave up 6 bases, with 19 bases separating them. In nucleotides, the CDR3 is TGTGCCAGCAGCGTAGCTGGAGCTAGCATAGGCACCGAGCAGTACTTC. Translation gives CASSVAGASIGTEQYF.

The J gene is TRBJ2-7, the V gene TRBV11-2, with TRBD1 as a possible D gene (6 bases). The CDR3 is 13 amino acids. V lost 7 bases to trimming and J lost 5 bases, with 15 bases between them. Germline V gene sequence: CDR1 SGHAT, CDR2 FQNNGV. CDR3 nucleotide sequence: TGTGCCAGCAACCAAGCTGGGGGCAACGAGCAGTACTTC. Its translation: CASNQAGGNEQYF.

The chain employs TRBV3-1 (or the pseudogene TRBV3-2) and TRBJ2-4; 11 nucleotides agree with TRBD2. The germline CDR1 and CDR2 sequences are LGHDT and YNNKEL (reference sequence). The CDR3 covers 16 residues. With 4 bases clipped from V and 5 bases from J, the junction kept 7 bases outside the gene matches. The CDR3 DNA sequence: TGTGCCAGCAGCCCCGGACTAGCGGGCAGCCAAAACATTCAGTACTTC. It is translated as CASSPGLAGSQNIQYF.

Written as DNA, the CDR3 is TGTGCCAGCAGCCAGGGACAGGGGACGCTGAACACTGAAGCTTTCTTT. Its translation: CASSQGQGTLNTEAFF. The chain employs TRBV4-2 and TRBJ1-1; 10 bases are a match to TRBD1. Germline CDR1 LGHNA, CDR2 YNFKEQ. The J segment lost 0 bases and the V segment lost 3 bases, leaving 4 bases of the junction unmatched. This CDR3 has 16 residues.

This chain links TRBV6-5 with TRBJ1-6; a possible D gene is TRBD1 (6 bases). The CDR3 runs 14 residues. V lost 6 bases and J lost 10, with 16 bases in between. CDR1 MNHEY and CDR2 SVGAGI come from the germline V gene. DNA for the CDR3: TGTGCCAGCAGCAACTGGATAGACAGGTCACCCCTCCACTTT. Translation: CASSNWIDRSPLHF.

This clone appeared many times. Here the CDR3 reads CSAWTSGTLNEQFF. In DNA form, the CDR3 reads TGCAGCGCCTGGACTAGCGGGACTCTCAATGAGCAGTTCTTC. V usage is TRBV29-1 and J usage is TRBJ2-1, with 12 bases identical to TRBD2. J lost 6 bases, V lost 7 bases, and 7 bases had no gene match. This CDR3 has 14 amino acids. Germline V gene sequence: CDR1 SQVTM, CDR2 ANQGSEA.

The CDR3 DNA is TGTGCCAGCAGTTACAGGGTGAAAGAGACCCAGTACTTC. This codes for CASSYRVKETQYF. The V call is TRBV7-7, the J call TRBJ2-5; D might be TRBD1 (6 bases). This CDR3 has 13 residues. Trimming took 6 bases from V and 3 from J, leaving 11 bases between them. Germline CDR1 and CDR2: SSHAT and FNYEAQ (reference sequence).

The chain uses TRBV7-2 and TRBJ2-5; D is ambiguous. V was shortened by 0 bases and J by 1 base, with 9 bases between the two germline ends. The CDR3 consists of 15 residues. In germline, CDR1 is SGHTA, CDR2 FQGNSA. Written as DNA, the CDR3 is TGTGCCAGCAGCTTAGCGGTGGGCCCCCAAGAGACCCAGTACTTC. Protein product: CASSLAVGPQETQYF.

The chain carries TRBV7-9 and TRBJ2-7; 11 nucleotides align to TRBD2. Losses at the gene ends were 5 bases for V and 9 bases for J; bases not matched to a gene: 15. This CDR3 is 16 amino acids long. Germline CDR1 and CDR2: SEHNR and FQNEAQ (reference sequence). The CDR3 DNA reads TGTGCCAGCAGCCTTGGGACTAGCGGAGCGGTCTTCGGGCAGTACTTC. It yields the protein CASSLGTSGAVFGQYF.

This clone was seen more than once but under ten times. The J gene is TRBJ2-7, the V gene TRBV6-5, with D possibly matching TRBD2 (5 bases). V lost 6 bases and J lost 5, with 17 bases in between. Germline V gene data show CDR1 as MNHEY and CDR2 as SVGAGI. CDR3 size: 14 residues. The CDR3 bases are TGTGCCAGCAGATCCCCGGTGGGAGTCCACGAGCAGTACTTC. Its protein is CASRSPVGVHEQYF.

This clone has more than one count but fewer than ten. V gene TRBV15 combines with J gene TRBJ1-2; 7 bases line up with TRBD1. Germline trimming cut 0 bases from V and 4 bases from J; bases unmatched to any gene: 14. Germline assignment: CDR1 LNHNV and CDR2 YYDKDF (reference sequence). CDR3 size: 18 residues. CDR3 DNA sequence: TGTGCCACCAGCAGAGATCAAGGACAGGTGCAAATGGTCTATGGCTACACCTTC. It codes for CATSRDQGQVQMVYGYTF.

The V call is TRBV9, the J call TRBJ2-7, with D perhaps matching TRBD1 (6 bases). Germline-derived CDR1 and CDR2 are SGDLS and YYNGEE. V was pared by 4 bases and J by 6 bases, with 11 bases between. The CDR3 loop spans 12 amino acids. CDR3 loop: CASSLQGGEQYF. In DNA, the CDR3 is TGTGCCAGCAGCCTACAGGGCGGCGAGCAGTACTTC.

The genes are TRBV7-8 and TRBJ2-7; TRBD2 matches 9 bases. CDR3 length: 15 residues. Germline CDR1 is SGHVS and CDR2 is FQNEAQ. The V segment lost 5 bases and the J segment 4 bases; nucleotides outside the gene matches: 9. DNA of the CDR3: TGTGCCAGCAGCCAGGTGGTAGCGGGAGTTTACGAGCAGTACTTC. Translating it yields CASSQVVAGVYEQYF.

V gene TRBV7-9 combines with J gene TRBJ1-4; no reliable D call. This CDR3 has 14 amino acids. Per germline, CDR1 SEHNR and CDR2 FQNEAQ (reference sequence). Trimming left V 1 base short and J 8 bases short, with 11 bases between. CDR3 loop: CASSLVAGREKLFF. The DNA of the CDR3 is TGTGCCAGCAGCTTAGTGGCAGGAAGGGAAAAACTGTTTTTT.

The CDR3 DNA reads as TGTGCCAGTAGTATAGGACCTAGCGCGACAGATACGCAGTATTTT. This translates into CASSIGPSATDTQYF. V and J are TRBV19 and TRBJ2-3; D might be TRBD2 (6 bases). The CDR3 contains 15 residues. Trimming removed 1 base from V and 3 bases from J, with 11 bases in between. CDR1 LNHDA and CDR2 SQIVND come from the germline V gene (reference sequence).

V usage is TRBV5-1 and J usage is TRBJ1-5; 7 bases align to TRBD1. This CDR3 region has 14 residues. The trim removed 4 bases at V and 6 bases at J, leaving 7 bases unmatched. Germline loops: CDR1 SGHRS, CDR2 YFSETQ. CDR3 nucleotides: TGCGCCAGCAGCCCCACAGGGGCAAGTCAGCCCCAGCATTTT. Translation gives CASSPTGASQPQHF. The complete variable domain, with remaining parts taken from reference TRBV5-1 and TRBJ1-5, reads KAGVTQTPRYLIKTRGQQVTLSCSPISGHRSVSWYQQTPGQGLQFLFEYFSETQRNKGNFPGRFSGRQFSNSRSEMNVSTLELGDSALYLCASSPTGASQPQHFGDGTRLSIL.

This clone was found a few times. The CDR3 is CASSLGAGSSGNTIYF. The CDR3 DNA follows: TGTGCCAGCAGCTTAGGGGCCGGAAGCTCTGGAAACACCATATATTTT. The rearrangement joins TRBV11-3 to TRBJ1-3; D is uncertain. Germline V CDR1 and CDR2: SGHNT, YENEEA. Deletions cut 1 base from V and 0 bases from J, with 10 bases between. The CDR3 length is 16 residues.

The chain has TRBV13 and TRBJ2-3, with TRBD1 identical over 8 bases. The CDR3 spans 16 residues. Looked up from germline, CDR1 is PRHDT and CDR2 is FYEKMQ (reference sequence). The junction had 5 bases not matched to a gene; V was cut back by 0 bases and J by 3 bases. The CDR3 spells CASSLGRGPGTDTQYF. The CDR3, as DNA: TGTGCCAGCAGCTTAGGCAGGGGGCCGGGGACAGATACGCAGTATTTT.

In this sample, this clone turned up a few times. The chain recombines TRBV27 with TRBJ2-7; TRBD2 might be the D (5 bases). Germline V gene data show CDR1 as MNHEY and CDR2 as SMNVEV (reference sequence). The V end lost 6 bases, the J end lost 2 bases, and 14 bases lay between the germline ends. CDR3 length: 14 residues. CDR3 sequence reads: CASRPGRAPYEQYF. The CDR3, as DNA: TGTGCCAGCAGACCCGGGCGGGCCCCCTACGAGCAGTACTTC.

V usage is TRBV6-5 and J usage is TRBJ2-2; D perhaps matches TRBD1 (6 bases). Germline lookup yields CDR1 MNHEY and CDR2 SVGAGI. The CDR3 sequence is 14 residues long. Between the trimmed V and J ends, which lost 4 bases and 3 bases, there was a span of 9 bases. CDR3 loop: CASSFNRDTGELFF. CDR3 coding DNA: TGTGCCAGCAGTTTCAACAGGGACACCGGGGAGCTGTTTTTT.